The 9 T cell receptor beta chains below come from one sample, sequenced in a study of cytomegalovirus exposure and HLA in healthy donors. The PCR was carried out with 60 Vbeta primers and 13 Jbeta primers. The assay was immunoSEQ multiplex PCR, and TCRdb's table has in-frame clones only and misses some. The sample has about 160,000 clones, about two thirds seen once. The source material was PBMCs. The source of these receptors is a woman aged 25 to 39 in good health and CMV-seronegative.

This chain uses TRBV5-5 with TRBJ2-3, with a tentative D call TRBD2 (5 bases). CDR1 is SGHKS, CDR2 YYEKEE, per germline (reference sequence). CDR3 size: 15 residues. Trimming pared 5 bases from V and 4 bases from J, leaving 17 bases between. CDR3 DNA: TGTGCCAGCAGGCCCGGGAATGCCGCACCAGATACGCAGTATTTT. Protein: CASRPGNAAPDTQYF.

Comments on this clone: One junction end disagrees with the germline gene, perhaps due to a read error. The CDR3 DNA sequence: TGTGCCAGCAGCGTTGGTGACAGTCCCCAATTGGATACGCGGTATTTT. It encodes CASSVGDSPQLDTRYF. J is TRBJ2-3 and V is TRBV11-3; tentative D call: TRBD1 (5 bases). The germline CDR1 and CDR2 sequences are SGHNT and YENEEA. The CDR3 consists of 16 residues.

The chain joins TRBV28 to TRBJ2-2; D is possibly TRBD2 (5 bases). CDR3 length equals 13 residues. V lost 6 bases and J lost 4, with 9 bases in between. Germline V lookup: CDR1 MDHEN, CDR2 SYDVKM. This CDR3 is CASSIEGTGELFF. The CDR3 region has the DNA TGTGCCAGCAGCATTGAGGGCACCGGGGAGCTGTTTTTT.

This chain joins TRBV15 and TRBJ1-6; 7 bases are shared with TRBD1. The CDR3 extends over 15 amino acids. Losses at the gene ends were 1 base for V and 7 bases for J; bases not matched to a gene: 4. The germline V gene encodes CDR1 LNHNV and CDR2 YYDKDF (reference sequence). This CDR3 reads CATSRADRENSPLHF. The CDR3 DNA sequence: TGTGCCACCAGCAGAGCTGACAGGGAGAATTCACCCCTCCACTTT.

The rearrangement joins TRBV27 to TRBJ2-3, with D maybe TRBD2 (7 bases). The V gene's germline CDR1 is MNHEY and CDR2 SMNVEV (reference sequence). With 9 bases removed from V and 3 bases from J, the gap between germline ends came to 10 bases. The CDR3 is 12 amino acids. This chain's CDR3 is CASRGATDTQYF. The CDR3 nucleotides read TGTGCCAGTCGGGGGGCAACAGATACGCAGTATTTT.

The chain combines TRBV9 with TRBJ2-7; 8 bases agree with TRBD2. V lost 0 bases and J lost 1; bases outside the gene matches: 9. This CDR3 spans 17 amino acids. Germline CDR1 reads SGDLS; CDR2 reads YYNGEE. The CDR3 reads CASSVGAAGAPSYEQYF. Here the CDR3 DNA reads TGTGCCAGCAGCGTAGGAGCAGCGGGAGCCCCTTCCTACGAGCAGTACTTC. Combining the CDR3 with reference TRBV9 and TRBJ2-7 gives the whole variable domain DSGVTQTPKHLITATGQRVTLRCSPRSGDLSVYWYQQSLDQGLQFLIQYYNGEERAKGNILERFSAQQFPDLHSELNLSSLELGDSALYFCASSVGAAGAPSYEQYFGPGTRLTVT.

The chain carries TRBV4-3 and TRBJ1-6; no reliable D call. The CDR3 length is 14 residues. The germline V gene has CDR1 LGHNA and CDR2 YSLEER. Trimming removed 1 base at V and 7 bases at J, with 8 bases between. This CDR3 reads CASSQVPGNSPLHF. Written as DNA, the CDR3 is TGCGCCAGCAGCCAAGTTCCGGGGAATTCACCCCTCCACTTT.

The chain couples TRBV7-9 to TRBJ2-2; 7 nucleotides match TRBD1. The germline CDR1 and CDR2 sequences are SEHNR and FQNEAQ (reference sequence). V was clipped by 5 bases and J by 5 bases; unmatched bases: 2. The CDR3 is made up of 13 amino acids. Here the CDR3 reads CASSRQGTGELFF. The CDR3 DNA follows: TGTGCCAGCAGCAGACAGGGTACCGGGGAGCTGTTTTTT.

This sequence joins TRBV27 and TRBJ2-3, with 9 bases fitting TRBD2. V lost 6 bases, J lost 2 bases, and 9 bases stayed unmatched. This CDR3 region has 16 residues. CDR1 is MNHEY and CDR2 is SMNVEV in the germline V gene (reference sequence). The DNA of the CDR3 is TGTGCCAGCAGGAAGAATAGCGGGGGATTCACAGATACGCAGTATTTT. This translates into CASRKNSGGFTDTQYF.